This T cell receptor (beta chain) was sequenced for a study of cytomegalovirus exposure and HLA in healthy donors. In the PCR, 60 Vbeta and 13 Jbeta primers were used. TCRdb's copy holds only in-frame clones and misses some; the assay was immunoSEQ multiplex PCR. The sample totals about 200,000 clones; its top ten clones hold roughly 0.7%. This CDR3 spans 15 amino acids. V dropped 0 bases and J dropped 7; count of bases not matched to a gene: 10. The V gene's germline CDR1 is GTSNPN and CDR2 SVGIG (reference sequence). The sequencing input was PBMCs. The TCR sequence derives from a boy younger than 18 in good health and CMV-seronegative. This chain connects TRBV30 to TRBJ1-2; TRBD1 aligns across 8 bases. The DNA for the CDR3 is TGTGCCTGGAGTGTACTCATCAGGGGGCGAGGTGGCTACACCTTC. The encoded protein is CAWSVLIRGRGGYTF.